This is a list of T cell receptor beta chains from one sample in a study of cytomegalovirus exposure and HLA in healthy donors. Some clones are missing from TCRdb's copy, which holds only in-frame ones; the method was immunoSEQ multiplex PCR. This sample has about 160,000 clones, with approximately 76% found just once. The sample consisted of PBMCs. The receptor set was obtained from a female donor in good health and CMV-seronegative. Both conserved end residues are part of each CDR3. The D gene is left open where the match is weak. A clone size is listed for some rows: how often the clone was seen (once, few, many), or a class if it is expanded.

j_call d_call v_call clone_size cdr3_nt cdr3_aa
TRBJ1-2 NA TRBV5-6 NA TGTGCCAGCAGCTTTAGTGAGACAAGCTACACCTTC CASSFSETSYTF
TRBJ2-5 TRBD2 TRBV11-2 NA TGTGCCAGCAGCCCGATAGCGGGTAGGGAGACCCAGTACTTC CASSPIAGRETQYF
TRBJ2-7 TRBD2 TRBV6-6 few TGTGCCAGCAGTTACTCTAGCGGGGAAGCCTACGAGCAGTACTTC CASSYSSGEAYEQYF
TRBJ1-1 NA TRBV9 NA TGTGCCAGCAGCCCTCGAGGGGGAAGTGCTGAAGCTTTCTTT CASSPRGGSAEAFF
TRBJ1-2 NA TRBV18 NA TGTGCCAGCTCACTAGGTCCAGGGAACTATGGCTACACCTTC CASSLGPGNYGYTF
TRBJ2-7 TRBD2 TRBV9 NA TGTGCCAGCAGCGTAGAAGCAGGACTAGCGGGGTACTACGAGCAGTACTTC CASSVEAGLAGYYEQYF
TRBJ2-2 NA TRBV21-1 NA TGTGCCAGCAGCAAAGAGTGGGGCAGGGGAGATACCGGGGAGCTGTTTTTT CASSKEWGRGDTGELFF
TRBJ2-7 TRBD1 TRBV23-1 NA TGCGCCAGCAGTCAATCAGAGGGACAGGGGAGCTCCTACGAGCAGTACTTC CASSQSEGQGSSYEQYF
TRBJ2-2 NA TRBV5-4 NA TGTGCCAGCAGTTACAGGAGAATTAACACCGGGGAGCTGTTTTTT CASSYRRINTGELFF
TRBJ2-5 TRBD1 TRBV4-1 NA TGCGCCAGCAGTTTAGGACAGGGGGAGACCCAGTACTTC CASSLGQGETQYF
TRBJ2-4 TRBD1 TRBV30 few TGTGCCTGGAGCCCCAGGGGGCGGGTGAGGAACATTCAGTACTTC CAWSPRGRVRNIQYF
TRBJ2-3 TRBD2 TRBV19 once TGTGCCAGTAGTGACCCCCGGACTAGCGGGGGGGTAAGCACAGATACGCAGTATTTT CASSDPRTSGGVSTDTQYF
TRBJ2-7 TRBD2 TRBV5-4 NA TGTGCCGGATTCGCTAGCGGGAGGCCGGAAGAGCAGTACTTC CAGFASGRPEEQYF
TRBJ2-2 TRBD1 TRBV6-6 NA TGTGCCAGCAGTTACTCGGGACAGGGGAAGACCGGGGAGCTGTTTTTT CASSYSGQGKTGELFF
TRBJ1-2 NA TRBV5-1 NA TGCGCCAGCAGGGACAATAACTATGGCTACACCTTC CASRDNNYGYTF
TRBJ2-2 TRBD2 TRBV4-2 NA TGTGCCAGCGGAAAACTAGCGGGAGCTCACACCGGGGAGCTGTTTTTT CASGKLAGAHTGELFF
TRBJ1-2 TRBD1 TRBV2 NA TGTGCCAGCATCTCCGACAGGGCTGCCGACTATGGCTACACCTTC CASISDRAADYGYTF
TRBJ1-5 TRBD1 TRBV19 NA TGTGCCAGTAGTATCTCGACAGGGGGCGGTGGCAATCAGCCCCAGCATTTT CASSISTGGGGNQPQHF
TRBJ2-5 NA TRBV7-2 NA TGTGCCAGCAGCTTAGTCGGTACCCCAAGGGGTGAGACCCAGTACTTC CASSLVGTPRGETQYF
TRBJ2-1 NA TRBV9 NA TGTGCCAGCAGCGTAGATAGAAATGAGCAGTTCTTC CASSVDRNEQFF
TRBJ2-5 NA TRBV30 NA TGTGCCTGGAGTCGGCAGGGAATAACAAAGACCCAGTACTTC CAWSRQGITKTQYF
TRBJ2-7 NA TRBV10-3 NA TGTGCCATCAGTGATCTCGACAGTTCCTACGAGCAGTACTTC CAISDLDSSYEQYF
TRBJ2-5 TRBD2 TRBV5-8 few TGTGCCAGCCCCGAGGTAGCGGGTGGGGAGACCCAGTACTTC CASPEVAGGETQYF
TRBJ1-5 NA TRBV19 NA TGTGCCAGTAGTATTGGGACACGGTCAAATCAGCCCCAGCATTTT CASSIGTRSNQPQHF